The rows below give T cell receptor beta chains drawn from one sample of a study of CD8 T cells in acute hepatitis C reinfection. Libraries were prepared by immunoSEQ multiplex PCR; TCRdb keeps only in-frame clonotypes and omits some of them. This sample carries about 2,600 clones, approximately 67% of them seen once, and the ten largest clones take 10% to 11%. The sample in question was HCV NS3-1073 tetramer-sorted CD8+ T cells from PBMCs, obtained at follow-up. Every receptor here comes from a man aged 35 to 55 who spontaneously cleared hepatitis C infection. CDR3s leave out the opening cysteine and the closing phenylalanine or tryptophan. Fields, in order: CDR3 length, V gene, CDR3 protein.

>14|TRBV13
ASSLSSGGNTGELF
>11|TRBV27
ASSLSGDYEQY
>14|TRBV9
ASSGGLAAYTGELF
>15|TRBV7-2
ASSLDGGRPPYNEQF
>16|TRBV12-5
ASGILQLGSSSYNEQF
>13|TRBV6-1
ASSEASGGANEQF
>11|TRBV7-9
ASSPTGAYEQY
>12|TRBV25-1
ASSDYRVRETQY
>11|TRBV27
ASSSDSGDIQY
>15|TRBV25-1
ASSELVREGGNYGYT
>11|TRBV5-1
ASSLDPNQPQH
>12|TRBV9
ASSATLNGTPLH
>10|TRBV28
ASSVPSYEQY
>10|TRBV30
AWKKAGNTIY
>14|TRBV7-3
ASSLNSQPSYNEQF
>10|TRBV30
AWTGGTYGYT
>12|TRBV4-1
ASSQAGTSETQY
>9|TRBV29-1
SVAYSYEQY
>13|TRBV7-9
ASSLEAGPWGEQY
>11|TRBV6-5
ASSYSLAGGYT
>13|TRBV7-6
ASSLSGQGSRELF
>10|TRBV30
AWSGESGGLF
>15|TRBV4-2
ASSFQTTGESSYEQY
>16|TRBV19
ASSLLKDGGVGNQPQH
>11|TRBV5-1
ASSLSSGTEAF
>12|TRBV10-3
AISDSSGVGEAF
>16|TRBV27
ASSLGGTSITSTDTQY
>11|TRBV5-4
ASSLSSGTEAF
>13|TRBV6-4
ASSEVAGDPNIQY
>11|TRBV2
ASSQTRNTEAF
>13|TRBV6-5
ASSWTGGEYNEQF
>13|TRBV6-1
ASSVFEGQGSGYT
>14|TRBV10-3
AISEGRGSQAGEQF
>12|TRBV29-1
SARWGPSGSWQF
>11|TRBV6-5
ASSPGSPGELL
>12|TRBV30
AWRLADPEETQY
>12|TRBV6-6
ASSSSTVNYGYT
>11|TRBV10-3
AISHGGSSEQY
>11|TRBV30
AWSVGRGDEQF
>12|TRBV30
AWGLGGWDTEAF
>15|TRBV4-2
ASSQAYRLAEGYEQY
>9|TRBV6-5
ASSDRKEQF
>11|TRBV30
AWSRDTTDTQY
>10|TRBV29-1
SVETGQETQY
>15|TRBV6-1
ASSEARSSGEAYTQY
>11|TRBV30
AWSVQKPTEAF
>11|TRBV6-5
ASSLYSSSPLH
>15|TRBV10-3
AISEGQLSSSTGELF
>17|TRBV5-6
ASSFEFSDPGTMNTEAF
>14|TRBV11-2
ASSPLVGGESGELF
>12|TRBV27
ASSSGLAGETQY
>15|TRBV13
ASSSGLAGEFGVTQY
>14|TRBV2
ASSRRVYREGGTIY
>14|TRBV6-5
ASSSLFQGPTLEQY